The 25 T cell receptor beta chains below were found in one sample sequenced in a study of T cell responses to AZD1222 COVID-19 vaccine. Using immunoSEQ multiplex PCR, the repertoire was profiled, and TCRdb retains in-frame clones only, with some absent. The sample shows 250,000 to 300,000 clones, approximately 94% of them seen only once. The starting material was peripheral blood, obtained 28 days after the second AZD1222 dose. The receptors stem from an adult who received the AZD1222 COVID-19 vaccine.

On this clone itself: The sample contains more than one DNA sequence encoding this CDR3. The CDR3 loop reads CASSLGDQPQHF. The CDR3 region has the DNA TGTGCCAGCAGCTTAGGGGATCAGCCCCAGCATTTT. The V gene is TRBV5-6, the J gene TRBJ1-5; D possibly corresponds to TRBD1 (5 bases). Trimming left V 2 bases short and J 5 bases short, with 5 bases between. CDR1 SGHDT and CDR2 YYEEEE come from the germline V gene. The CDR3 length is 12 residues. The full variable domain, rest sourced from reference TRBV5-6 and TRBJ1-5, is DAGVTQSPTHLIKTRGQQVTLRCSPKSGHDTVSWYQQALGQGPQFIFQYYEEEERQRGNFPDRFSGHQFPNYSSELNVNALLLGDSALYLCASSLGDQPQHFGDGTRLSIL.

The V and J genes are TRBV28 and TRBJ2-3; D remains ambiguous. CDR3 length: 12 amino acids. Trimming removed 2 bases from V and 5 bases from J, with 5 bases in between. CDR1 is MDHEN, CDR2 SYDVKM, per germline. Here the CDR3 DNA reads TGTGCCAGCAGTTTACAAATAGATACGCAGTATTTT. Translation gives CASSLQIDTQYF.

This chain links TRBV19 with TRBJ2-2; a possible D gene is TRBD1 (6 bases). CDR1 and CDR2 from the germline V gene are LNHDA and SQIVND (reference sequence). The V end lost 5 bases, the J end lost 2 bases, and 12 bases lay between the germline ends. CDR3 length: 15 amino acids. The CDR3 reads CASSSPGHNTGELFF. In DNA form, the CDR3 reads TGTGCCAGTAGTTCACCGGGACACAACACCGGGGAGCTGTTTTTT.

CDR3 in amino acids: CAISESIFGTMQETQYF. In DNA form, the CDR3 reads TGTGCCATCAGTGAGTCCATCTTCGGGACGATGCAAGAGACCCAGTACTTC. This chain connects TRBV10-3 to TRBJ2-5; D is perhaps TRBD1 or TRBD2 (5 bases each). There are 17 residues in the CDR3. V was clipped by 0 bases and J by 2 bases, with 16 bases between them. Germline lookup yields CDR1 ENHRY and CDR2 SYGVKD.

The chain recombines TRBV5-5 with TRBJ1-1; D may be TRBD1 (5 bases). The CDR3 runs to 12 residues. Germline CDR1 and CDR2: SGHKS and YYEKEE (reference sequence). V was clipped by 0 bases and J by 5 bases, with 5 bases between them. CDR3 region: CASSLGQTEAFF. The CDR3 nucleotides read TGTGCCAGCAGCTTGGGACAGACTGAAGCTTTCTTT.

The rearrangement uses TRBV6-5 and TRBJ2-7, with unresolved D. Looked up from germline, CDR1 is MNHEY and CDR2 is SVGAGI. This CDR3 has 13 amino acids. V lost 7 bases to trimming and J lost 5 bases, with 15 bases between them. The CDR3 here is CASTDGPLDEQYF. DNA for the CDR3: TGTGCCAGCACCGATGGACCGTTGGACGAGCAGTACTTC.

The V gene is TRBV25-1, the J gene TRBJ2-1, with D possibly matching TRBD2 (6 bases). V shed 5 bases and J shed 8 bases, with 13 bases lying between them. Germline V lookup: CDR1 MGHDK, CDR2 SYGVNS. The CDR3 spans 13 residues. CDR3 in amino acids: CASSWGLGDEQFF. The CDR3 nucleotides are TGTGCCAGCAGTTGGGGACTGGGGGATGAGCAGTTCTTC. Complete variable domain (other parts from reference TRBV25-1 and TRBJ2-1): EADIYQTPRYLVIGTGKKITLECSQTMGHDKMYWYQQDPGMELHLIHYSYGVNSTEKGDLSSESTVSRIRTEHFPLTLESARPSHTSQYLCASSWGLGDEQFFGPGTRLTVL.

This chain uses TRBV5-1 with TRBJ1-3; D remains unclear. The V end lost 0 bases, the J end lost 0 bases, and 7 bases lay between the germline ends. CDR3 length: 15 residues. Germline assignment: CDR1 SGHRS and CDR2 YFSETQ. As DNA, the CDR3 is TGCGCCAGCAGCTTGGAAGGCAGCTCTGGAAACACCATATATTTT. It yields the protein CASSLEGSSGNTIYF.

V and J are TRBV7-2 and TRBJ1-1; possible D gene TRBD1, 6 bases. Germline assignment: CDR1 SGHTA and CDR2 FQGNSA. V was trimmed by 5 bases and J by 5 bases, leaving 15 bases between them. The CDR3 contains 14 residues. CDR3 amino acids: CASSRVWGQTEAFF. The CDR3 DNA sequence: TGTGCCAGCAGCCGGGTCTGGGGGCAGACTGAAGCTTTCTTT.

V usage is TRBV19 and J usage is TRBJ1-2; the D is unclear. Looked up from germline, CDR1 is LNHDA and CDR2 is SQIVND (reference sequence). The CDR3 has 13 amino acids. Trimming cost V 5 bases and J 6 bases, with 13 bases left between them. The CDR3 DNA is TGTGCCAGTAGTTTGCGCCTCGGGAATGGCTACACCTTC. Its translation: CASSLRLGNGYTF.

The rearrangement joins TRBV19 to TRBJ2-2, with 9 bases matching TRBD1. Germline V gene sequence: CDR1 LNHDA, CDR2 SQIVND (reference sequence). The trim removed 6 bases at V and 5 bases at J, leaving 4 bases unmatched. The CDR3 loop spans 14 amino acids. CDR3 loop: CASSQTGGTGELFF. The CDR3 DNA reads as TGTGCCAGTAGCCAGACAGGGGGGACCGGGGAGCTGTTTTTT.

This clone was recorded once. CDR3 DNA: TGTGCCAGCAGCCCCCTTAAGGGAGGGCCAGGGGAGCTGTTTTTT. Its protein product is CASSPLKGGPGELFF. The J gene is TRBJ2-2, the V gene TRBV7-3, with 7 bases fitting TRBD2. The CDR3 has 15 amino acids. The V segment lost 5 bases and the J segment 8 bases; nucleotides outside the gene matches: 11. Per the germline V gene, CDR1 is SGHTA and CDR2 is FQGTGA. The full variable domain, completed using reference TRBV7-3 and TRBJ2-2, is GAGVSQTPSNKVTEKGKYVELRCDPISGHTALYWYRQSLGQGPEFLIYFQGTGAADDSGLPNDRFFAVRPEGSVSTLKIQRTERGDSAVYLCASSPLKGGPGELFFGEGSRLTVL.

The rearrangement uses TRBV5-5 and TRBJ2-2; 7 bases agree with TRBD1. CDR1 and CDR2 (germline): SGHKS, YYEKEE (reference sequence). The length of the CDR3 is 14 residues. With 0 bases clipped from V and 6 bases from J, the junction kept 2 bases outside the gene matches. The CDR3 DNA sequence: TGTGCCAGCAGCTTGGTAGGGGGCTCCGGGGAGCTGTTTTTT. This sequence encodes CASSLVGGSGELFF.

The CDR3, as DNA: TGTGCCATCAGTGTAGCTGGACAGGGGAACACCGGGGAGCTGTTTTTT. This translates into CAISVAGQGNTGELFF. The chain links TRBV10-3 to TRBJ2-2; 8 nucleotides agree with TRBD1. V lost 4 bases and J lost 1; bases outside the gene matches: 5. This CDR3 is 16 amino acids long. Germline CDR1 ENHRY, CDR2 SYGVKD.

The chain employs TRBV25-1 and TRBJ2-1, with D perhaps given as TRBD1 or TRBD2 (6 bases each). The germline gives CDR1 MGHDK, CDR2 SYGVNS. This CDR3 is 15 amino acids long. V was trimmed by 0 bases and J by 5 bases, leaving 11 bases between them. The CDR3 protein is CASSEYGRDNNEQFF. The CDR3 nucleotides are TGTGCCAGCAGTGAATATGGGCGGGACAACAATGAGCAGTTCTTC.

V usage is TRBV6-5 and J usage is TRBJ1-1, with 9 bases lining up with TRBD1. In germline, CDR1 is MNHEY, CDR2 SVGAGI. With V trimmed by 9 bases and J by 0 bases, 5 bases remained unmatched. The CDR3 runs to 14 residues. Here the CDR3 reads CASSRDRVNTEAFF. In DNA, the CDR3 is TGTGCCAGTAGCCGGGACAGGGTGAACACTGAAGCTTTCTTT.

V and J are TRBV19 and TRBJ1-2; tentative D call: TRBD1 (5 bases). The CDR3 has 15 residues. Germline CDR1 reads LNHDA; CDR2 reads SQIVND (reference sequence). The V end was cut by 4 bases, the J end by 2 bases, with 14 bases between. The CDR3 sequence is CASSTGGSENYGYTF. As DNA, the CDR3 is TGTGCCAGTAGTACCGGGGGGTCCGAAAACTATGGCTACACCTTC.

The rearrangement links TRBV28 to TRBJ2-2; no reliable D call. V was pared by 6 bases and J by 4 bases, with 18 bases between. CDR1 is MDHEN and CDR2 is SYDVKM in the germline V gene. The CDR3 has 16 amino acids. The CDR3 coding sequence is TGTGCCAGCAGCTCCTTCCTCCCACGAGGCACCGGGGAGCTGTTTTTT. Translation: CASSSFLPRGTGELFF.

CDR3 nucleotides: TGTGCCAGCGGACAGGGTAAACTTGGCTACACCTTC. Its translation is CASGQGKLGYTF. This chain connects TRBV7-9 to TRBJ1-2; 8 positions agree with TRBD1. This CDR3 has 12 residues. Germline CDR1 and CDR2: SEHNR and FQNEAQ (reference sequence). V was pared by 8 bases and J by 7 bases, with 6 bases of the junction left unmatched.

The J gene is TRBJ1-1, the V gene TRBV29-1, with D tentatively TRBD1 (5 bases). The CDR3 has 13 residues. Looked up from germline, CDR1 is SQVTM and CDR2 is ANQGSEA. V lost 4 bases and J 1 base, leaving 10 bases between the germline ends. The CDR3 DNA is TGCAGCGTTGTGGGGGTTCCGAACACTGAAGCTTTCTTT. As protein: CSVVGVPNTEAFF.

This clone appeared a few times. The gene calls are TRBV18 and TRBJ2-1, with D unclear. Deletions cut 2 bases from V and 4 bases from J, with 12 bases between. The CDR3 has 15 residues. The germline V gene encodes CDR1 KGHSH and CDR2 LQKENI. DNA of the CDR3: TGTGCCAGCTCACCAGATCTCCGCGTTTACAATGAGCAGTTCTTC. Translated: CASSPDLRVYNEQFF.

V usage is TRBV7-9 and J usage is TRBJ1-2, with 7 bases identical to TRBD1. The junction had 4 bases not matched to a gene; V was cut back by 1 base and J by 5 bases. The CDR3 is made up of 14 amino acids. Germline values: CDR1 SEHNR, CDR2 FQNEAQ (reference sequence). The CDR3 DNA reads as TGTGCCAGCAGCTTAGGGGACAGTTTATATGGCTACACCTTC. It encodes CASSLGDSLYGYTF.

The chain couples TRBV30 to TRBJ1-1; D is possibly TRBD1 (6 bases). In germline, CDR1 is GTSNPN, CDR2 SVGIG (reference sequence). The CDR3 has 13 amino acids. V was pared by 2 bases and J by 1 base, with 8 bases between. The CDR3 sequence: CAWSRGPNTEAFF. The CDR3 DNA sequence: TGTGCCTGGAGTCGGGGGCCGAACACTGAAGCTTTCTTT.

In nucleotides, the CDR3 is TGTGCCAGCAGCAGAAGGACAGGAAACTATGGCTACACCTTC. It encodes CASSRRTGNYGYTF. V and J are TRBV21-1 and TRBJ1-2; the DNA was not used to check the table's D call, TRBD1. TRBV21-1 is a pseudogene. This CDR3 is 14 amino acids long.

The gene calls are TRBV5-6 and TRBJ1-6; 9 nucleotides align to TRBD1. CDR1 is SGHDT and CDR2 is YYEEEE in the germline V gene. The CDR3 sequence is 16 residues long. The V and J ends lost 4 bases and 8 bases, in that order; junction bases with no gene match: 10. CDR3 DNA sequence: TGTGCCAGCAGCCAACAGGGGGCACTAGGCGATTCACCCCTCCACTTT. Amino acids: CASSQQGALGDSPLHF.